This TCR beta chain was captured by sequencing in a study of cytomegalovirus exposure and HLA in healthy donors (dated by TCRdb to 2016 to 2017). Regarding the complete study: An earlier analysis of approximately 590 of the donors reported 276 Gb of sequence data and 100 million to 130 million unique TCR beta sequences from about 179 million T cells. The study combined high-throughput TCR immunosequencing, statistical association of individual TCRs with disease status, and machine learning to predict cytomegalovirus infection status. To decide whether each TCR beta V gene segment behaved as functional or pseudogenic, an earlier analysis of 587 of the donors relied on high-throughput TCR beta sequencing. The later analysis used no new phenotypic data to find candidate immune exposures, relying instead on TCR beta sequences and their occurrence across donors. Donor age, sex, ethnicity and CMV serostatus were compiled together with the repertoire data. The study profiled the T cell repertoires of under 700 subjects by immunosequencing and related them to cytomegalovirus serostatus. To study patterns of TCR occurrence, a later analysis re-analyzed previously published TCR beta repertoires from several hundred donors and added high-resolution HLA genotyping. Genome-wide SNP genotypes for about 55% of the 666 donors were used in a later genetic analysis, which treated that subset as a discovery cohort. The aim of the study was to test whether cataloging public T cell receptors could identify signatures of past pathogen exposure. Every repertoire in the discovery cohort had been generated on one and the same sequencing platform. Four or five DR-DQ haplotypes were handled as single units for association and clustering, since linkage in the cohort was strong. The number of typed donors differed by locus: about 620-630 for A, B, C, DRB1 and DQB1; 500 to 550 for DQA1; some 590 for DPA1; and around 490 for DPB1. Along with the approximately 700-subject first cohort, a separate validation cohort of roughly 110 different subjects was used. Class I and class II HLA loci were covered by the typing at four-digit resolution. Of the approximately 400 genotyped donors, over 70% fell in the genetic ancestry cluster associated with self-reported Caucasian donors. Among around 400 genotyped donors of the cohort, an average of roughly 240,000 unique TCR beta nucleotide sequences were sequenced per donor, around 18% of them non-productive. An early release that covered roughly 600 HLA-typed donors contained approximately 320 gigabases of sequencing data and approximately 85 million unique TCR sequences. Points the paper makes about the study in general: The authors suggested that the approach could potentially be extended to other disease states and immunological phenotypes. A later analysis found that most CMV-associated TCR beta chains appeared HLA-restricted, with HLA associations seemingly driven largely by CMV exposure. Because counts were too low, roughly 18 rarely observed V segments, including chromosome 9 orphons, were left out of the earlier analysis of 587 of the donors. Correlated functional status among segregating V segments might reflect linkage disequilibrium, but an unknown experimental factor could not be ruled out. According to a later genetic analysis, donors in an Asian-associated ancestry cluster had fewer N-insertions in productive TCRs than the approximately 700-donor mean. A few of the identified cytomegalovirus-associated TCR beta chains were confirmed in vitro to be specific for cytomegalovirus antigens. A later analysis found that TCR association rates varied across HLA loci, with DRB1 alleles showing the most associated TCRs and HLA-C alleles the fewest. Immune exposure information for the cohort was limited to CMV serostatus. In both the original and validation cohorts, the classifier was reported to diagnose cytomegalovirus status with high specificity and sensitivity. A later genetic analysis associated a missense DCLRE1C variant with V-gene and J-gene trimming of TCR beta chains, and an independent cohort replicated the association. Sequencing depth was assumed to be roughly uniform across donors in the presence/absence analyses, though that assumption may not hold. When HLA alleles, especially DR and DQ, strongly co-occurred, TCR associations were difficult to assign to individual alleles. Compared with equally common non-associated chains, HLA-associated TCR beta chains in a later analysis were more clonally expanded and had lower generation probabilities. The cohort was sequenced for TCR beta chains only, and without alpha or paired-chain data the features that could be detected were limited. A later analysis associated 15,000 or so TCR beta sequences with specific HLA alleles at a false discovery rate of 0.05. The 87-base-pair reads could not distinguish some IMGT-functional V segments, including TRBV6-2 and TRBV6-3, so those segments were excluded. A further reported finding was that TCR beta sequences accurately predicted the HLA-A and HLA-B alleles for most subjects in the first cohort. A cluster of highly shared sequence variants was judged likely to be a technical artifact of the sequencing pipeline. Most TCR sequences were observed very rarely across donors, whereas some public TCRs were present in many individuals. Because some donors lacked HLA typing at each locus, the association tests relied only on the typed subset. In an earlier analysis of under 600 of the donors, most TCR beta V segments were observed in productive rearrangements about 87% or about 30% of the time, broadly matching IMGT annotations. The study listed 150 to 200 TCR beta chains as associated with cytomegalovirus. Several of the top co-occurrence clusters appeared to be linked to parvovirus B19, influenza, CMV and Epstein-Barr virus, according to a later analysis.

As to this clone: Its recognized antigen is unknown. Within one base of it there is no much larger clone, and no base qualities were kept.

In total, around 600 healthy bone marrow donors made up the cohort. At the time of sampling, every cohort member was nominally healthy, though immune exposures that went unrecorded were likely present. The donor was CMV seropositive and belonged to the group of 250 to 300 seropositive cohort members. Every donor gave a peripheral blood sample, and the peripheral blood mononuclear cells from that sample were used for TCR beta sequencing. Genomic DNA extraction from the blood cell samples was performed with the Qiagen DNeasy Blood Extraction Kit. The library came from the immunoSEQ multiplex PCR assay. For the multiplex PCR, a mixture combining 60 forward primers for TCR Vbeta segments and 13 reverse primers for TCR Jbeta segments was used. Amplification of the CDR3 region of rearranged TCR beta genes was performed with a multiplex PCR assay on genomic DNA. Amplified TCR beta libraries were sequenced as 87-base-pair reads on the Illumina HiSeq System. Per the source publication's procedure: In a later analysis, roughly 80 million unique TCR beta chains were counted across the roughly 610 repertoires, and approximately 11 million of these chains were shared by at least two donors. Raw reads were error-corrected and collapsed into unique sequences with a nearest-neighbor algorithm that merged closely related sequences to remove PCR and sequencing errors. To assign V, D and J gene segments, CDR3 sequences were aligned to IMGT reference sequences. For a sequence to be retained, at least a six-nucleotide match to both a V gene segment and a J gene segment was required. A rearrangement was called productive if the CDR3 had no stop codons and remained in frame with V and J, and every other rearrangement was called non-productive. CDR3 was defined by IMGT convention, running from the second conserved V-encoded cysteine to the conserved J-encoded phenylalanine. The earlier analysis of approximately 590 of the donors excluded any sequence lacking an unambiguous match to a single V gene segment. In an earlier analysis of 450 to 700 of the donors, V segments were called functional above 56.7% productive rearrangements and were called segregating when the between-donor standard deviation exceeded 5%. A statistical classification framework was developed to diagnose cytomegalovirus status using the catalog of TCR beta chain sequences. A later analysis assigned V and J genes by comparing TCR nucleotide sequences with IMGT/GENE-DB human TR gene sequences. Using the TCRdist pipeline, a later analysis assigned CDR3 sequences along with most-parsimonious VDJ recombination scenarios. In a later analysis, each TCR beta chain was defined by its CDR3 amino acid sequence together with its V-gene family, and reads without a unique V-gene family were excluded. As a way to deal with suspected cross-contamination and a sequencing artifact, a later analysis dropped hundreds of nucleotide sequences that were highly shared and had low generation probability. In a later analysis, a clonal expansion index for each public chain was calculated from normalized within-repertoire ranks of inferred template counts. Generation probabilities in a later analysis came from a VDJ recombination model fitted to out-of-frame rearrangements, and those results were checked against IGoR. In a later analysis, hypergeometric tests were used to score TCR-TCR, TCR-HLA and TCR-CMV co-occurrence, with a repertoire-size bias correction applied to TCR pairs. To estimate false discovery rates, a later analysis permuted the HLA or CMV assignments 20 times. A later analysis grouped co-occurring TCRs with DBSCAN, adding TCRdist sequence similarity when clustering within HLA-allele-positive subsets. Co-occurrence clustering excluded repertoires with fewer than 30,000 or more than 120,000 public chains, plus five with anomalous nucleotide sharing. TCRdb took over this immuneACCESS table, retaining in-frame rearrangements with V and J assigned. Such tables are incomplete; in checked studies, under half of the missing clones stem from an unresolved V gene, and the remainder is unexplained. The V and J calls and clone size were taken over from that table, and D and trimming were inferred from the DNA. The sample contains about 170,000 clones, roughly 79% of them found a single time. Jointly, the top ten make up around 0.89% of the sample.

The germline V gene provides CDR1 SGDLS and CDR2 YYNGEE. Spanning cysteine to phenylalanine, the CDR3 consists of 17 amino acids. Only the CDR3 region is kept as DNA, spanning 51 bases read in frame from base 1. V has 0 bases trimmed and J has 3 bases trimmed; junction bases matching no gene number 6. The chain uses TRBV9 and TRBJ1-6; the central 7 bases match TRBD1. This clonotype was sampled from a woman aged 45-59 years in good health and CMV-seropositive. Source material: PBMCs. Here the CDR3 is given as CASSVGQGGDYNSPLHF. In nucleotides, the sequence is TGTGCCAGCAGCGTAGGACAGGGAGGCGACTATAATTCACCCCTCCACTTT.